Listed below are T cell receptor beta chains from one sample, sequenced in a study of T cell responses to AZD1222 COVID-19 vaccine. This table comes from immunoSEQ multiplex PCR, and its TCRdb copy is limited to in-frame clones, with some not included. The sample records approximately 190,000 clones, roughly 93% being singletons. Here the sequenced sample was peripheral blood, taken on day 0 of AZD1222 vaccination. Receptors originate from an adult in good health. Each CDR3 is given with its conserved first and last residue. Each record gives: clone size, V gene, D gene, J gene, CDR3 DNA, CDR3 protein. D genes are given only for firm matches. Only part of the rows carry a size: once, few, many, or a class if the clone is expanded.

>NA|TRBV11-2|NA|TRBJ1-4
TGTGCCAGCACCCTTACTGCCGAAAAACTGTTTTTT
CASTLTAEKLFF
>NA|TRBV20-1|TRBD1|TRBJ1-5
TGCAGTGCTAGTAGGGGGGACAGGGTCAATCAGCCCCAGCATTTT
CSASRGDRVNQPQHF
>NA|TRBV7-2|NA|TRBJ1-1
TGTGCCAGCAGCTCGGAAGTGGGACGGGCTAACACTGAAGCTTTCTTT
CASSSEVGRANTEAFF
>NA|TRBV20-1|NA|TRBJ2-4
TGCAGTGCTGGAGAAGACATTCAGTACTTC
CSAGEDIQYF
>NA|TRBV6-5|TRBD2|TRBJ2-5
TGTGCCAGCAGGAGCGGACTAGCGGGAGGCGAGACCCAGTACTTC
CASRSGLAGGETQYF
>NA|TRBV3-1/TRBV3-2|NA|TRBJ1-4
TGTGCCAGCATCCGGGGGTTGGGGGCTAATGAAAAACTGTTTTTT
CASIRGLGANEKLFF
>NA|TRBV29-1|TRBD2|TRBJ2-3
TGCAGCGTTGGTGGGGCTAGCGGGACAGATACGCAGTATTTT
CSVGGASGTDTQYF
>NA|TRBV7-8|NA|TRBJ1-2
TGTGCCAGCAGCCCACAAGACGGCGGCTACACCTTC
CASSPQDGGYTF
>once|TRBV19|TRBD1|TRBJ1-1
TGTGCCAGTAGTACAGGGGGTGGAACTGAAGCTTTCTTT
CASSTGGGTEAFF
>once|TRBV7-2|TRBD2|TRBJ2-3
TGTGCCAGCAGCCCCCTAGCGGGGAGGGGCACAGATACGCAGTATTTT
CASSPLAGRGTDTQYF
>NA|TRBV7-9|TRBD1|TRBJ1-2
TGTGCCAGCAGCCTCCCGGACAGGGTCTTTAGCTATGGCTACACCTTC
CASSLPDRVFSYGYTF
>NA|TRBV2|TRBD1|TRBJ1-5
TGTGCCAGCAGGAAGGGACAGAATCAGCCCCAGCATTTT
CASRKGQNQPQHF
>NA|TRBV6-5|NA|TRBJ2-5
TGTGCCAGCAGCGCGGTTCCGCCTCAGCAAGAGACCCAGTACTTC
CASSAVPPQQETQYF
>NA|TRBV28|TRBD1|TRBJ2-5
TGTGCCAGCAGCAGGACAGGGACCGACGAGACCCAGTACTTC
CASSRTGTDETQYF
>once|TRBV9|NA|TRBJ1-6
TGTGCCAGCAGCGTAGGAGGGGCTAATTCACCCCTCCACTTT
CASSVGGANSPLHF
>NA|TRBV25-1|TRBD1|TRBJ1-4
TGTGCCAGCCAACCCTTCGGGACAGGGGGCGATGGTGGTGAAAAACTGTTTTTT
CASQPFGTGGDGGEKLFF
>NA|TRBV7-9|NA|TRBJ1-2
TGTGCCAGCAGCCACCCTATCGGGGGCTACACCTTC
CASSHPIGGYTF
>NA|TRBV7-2|NA|TRBJ1-4
TGTGCCAGCAGCTTAGCCGGGTTAGGGAATGAAAAACTGTTTTTT
CASSLAGLGNEKLFF
>NA|TRBV19|NA|TRBJ1-1
TGTGCCAGTAGTATGGGCCTGAACACTGAAGCTTTCTTT
CASSMGLNTEAFF
>NA|TRBV7-2|TRBD1|TRBJ1-1
TGTGCCAGCAGCTTAGTCCCGGGACAGGGAGCTGAAGCTTTCTTT
CASSLVPGQGAEAFF
>NA|TRBV19|NA|TRBJ1-2
TGTGCCAGTAGTATAGAGGCAGAGACATATGGCTACACCTTC
CASSIEAETYGYTF
>NA|TRBV7-9|NA|TRBJ1-2
TGTGCCAGCAGCTTAGCTATCTCAGGGTTCGGCTACACCTTC
CASSLAISGFGYTF
>NA|TRBV3-1/TRBV3-2|TRBD1|TRBJ2-7
TGTGCCAGCAGCCCCAGGGGGTACTCCTACGAGCAGTACTTC
CASSPRGYSYEQYF
>NA|TRBV5-5|NA|TRBJ1-6
TGTGCCAGCAGCTTGGAGGCGTTAGCCAGGGGCCCCGCGGGATCCCTCCACTTT
CASSLEALARGPAGSLHF
>NA|TRBV13|NA|TRBJ1-1
TGTGCCAGCAGCTTAGGTGTAGGAGAAGCTTTCTTT
CASSLGVGEAFF